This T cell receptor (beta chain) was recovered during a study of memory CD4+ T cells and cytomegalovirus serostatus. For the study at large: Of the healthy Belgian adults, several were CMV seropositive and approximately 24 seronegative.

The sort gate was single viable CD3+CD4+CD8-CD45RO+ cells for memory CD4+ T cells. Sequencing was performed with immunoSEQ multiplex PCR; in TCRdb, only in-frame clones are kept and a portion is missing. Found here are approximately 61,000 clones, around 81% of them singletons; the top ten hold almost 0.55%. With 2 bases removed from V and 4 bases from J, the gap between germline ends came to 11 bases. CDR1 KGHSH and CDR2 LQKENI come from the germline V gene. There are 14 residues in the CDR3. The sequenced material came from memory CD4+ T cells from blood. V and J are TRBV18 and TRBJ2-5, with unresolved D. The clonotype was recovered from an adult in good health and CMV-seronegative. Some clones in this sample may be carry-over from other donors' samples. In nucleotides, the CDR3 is TGTGCCAGCTCACCAAGAAGTTTGGGAGAGACCCAGTACTTC. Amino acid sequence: CASSPRSLGETQYF.